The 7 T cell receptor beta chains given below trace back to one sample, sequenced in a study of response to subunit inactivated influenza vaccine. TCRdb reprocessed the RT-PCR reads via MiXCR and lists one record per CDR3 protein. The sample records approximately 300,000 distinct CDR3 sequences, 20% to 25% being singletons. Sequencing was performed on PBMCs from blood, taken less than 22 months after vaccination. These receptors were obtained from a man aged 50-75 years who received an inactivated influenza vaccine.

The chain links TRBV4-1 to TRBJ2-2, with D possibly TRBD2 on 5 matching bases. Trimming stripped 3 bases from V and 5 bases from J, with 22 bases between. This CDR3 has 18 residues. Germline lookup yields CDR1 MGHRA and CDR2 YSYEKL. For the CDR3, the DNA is TGCGCCAGCAGCCATAGCAGCCTCCCTTCGAGGAGGACCGGGGAGCTGTTTTTT. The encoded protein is CASSHSSLPSRRTGELFF.

The CDR3 reads CASSYRDGYQPQHF. Here the CDR3 DNA reads TGTGCCAGCAGTTACCGGGACGGCTATCAGCCCCAGCATTTT. V and J are TRBV7-2 and TRBJ1-5; TRBD1 is a possible D gene (5 bases). The germline CDR1 and CDR2 sequences are SGHTA and FQGNSA. V was cut by 6 bases and J by 5 bases, with 14 bases left in between. The CDR3 contains 14 residues.

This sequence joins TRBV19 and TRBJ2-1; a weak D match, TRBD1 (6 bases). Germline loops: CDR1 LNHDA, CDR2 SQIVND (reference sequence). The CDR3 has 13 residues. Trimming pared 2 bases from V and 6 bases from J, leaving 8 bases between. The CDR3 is CASSIIGGNEQFF. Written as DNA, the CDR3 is TGTGCCAGTAGTATAATAGGGGGCAATGAGCAGTTCTTC.

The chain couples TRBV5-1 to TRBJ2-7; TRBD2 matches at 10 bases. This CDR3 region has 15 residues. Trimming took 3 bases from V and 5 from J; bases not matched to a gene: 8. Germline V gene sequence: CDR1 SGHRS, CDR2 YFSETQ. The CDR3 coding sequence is TGCGCCAGCAGCTACCGTAGCGGGAGGACCCACGAGCAGTACTTC. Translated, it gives CASSYRSGRTHEQYF.

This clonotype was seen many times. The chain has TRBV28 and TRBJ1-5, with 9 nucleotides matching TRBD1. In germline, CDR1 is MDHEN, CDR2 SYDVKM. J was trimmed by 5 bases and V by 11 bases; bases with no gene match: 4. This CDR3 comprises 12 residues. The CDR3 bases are TGTGCCGGGGGACAGGGCTATCAGCCCCAGCATTTT. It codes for CAGGQGYQPQHF.

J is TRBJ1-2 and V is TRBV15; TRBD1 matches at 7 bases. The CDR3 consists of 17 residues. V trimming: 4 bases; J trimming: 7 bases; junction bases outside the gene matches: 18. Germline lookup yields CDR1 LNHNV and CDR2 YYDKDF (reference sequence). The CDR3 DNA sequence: TGTGCCACCAGCACATCCGGGACAGTAGGAGTGATGAGTGGCTACACCTTC. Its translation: CATSTSGTVGVMSGYTF.

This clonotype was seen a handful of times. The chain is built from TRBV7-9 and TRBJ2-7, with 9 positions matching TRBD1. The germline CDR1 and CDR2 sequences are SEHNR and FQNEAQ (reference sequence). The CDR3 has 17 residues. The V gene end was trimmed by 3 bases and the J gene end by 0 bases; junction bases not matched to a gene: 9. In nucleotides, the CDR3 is TGTGCCAGCAGCTTTGCCTGGCGGGACAGGGACTCCTACGAGCAGTACTTC. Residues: CASSFAWRDRDSYEQYF.